Listed here are 6 T cell receptor beta chains from one sample, sequenced in a study of cytomegalovirus exposure and HLA in healthy donors. PCR primers comprised 60 Vbeta and 13 Jbeta primers. The repertoire was sequenced with immunoSEQ multiplex PCR; TCRdb's copy has only in-frame clones and lacks some. This table holds 75,000 to 100,000 clones, around 78% found once. The sample comprised PBMCs. These receptors all come from a man younger than 40 in good health and CMV-seronegative.

The chain couples TRBV27 to TRBJ2-1; possibly TRBD2 for D (6 bases). The germline V gene encodes CDR1 MNHEY and CDR2 SMNVEV (reference sequence). The CDR3 runs to 13 residues. V was cut by 6 bases and J by 15 bases, with 21 bases left in between. DNA of the CDR3: TGTGCCAGCAGGGTACCCGGGACTCCCCTGGCGTTCTTC. Translating it yields CASRVPGTPLAFF.

The CDR3 sequence: CASSTEHTGYTF. The CDR3 nucleotides read TGTGCCAGCAGTACAGAACACACTGGCTACACCTTC. V usage is TRBV5-6 and J usage is TRBJ1-2; D not resolved. This CDR3 region has 12 residues. V dropped 5 bases and J dropped 7 bases, with 12 bases sitting between them. The germline gives CDR1 SGHDT, CDR2 YYEEEE.

The chain couples TRBV2 to TRBJ1-2, with TRBD1 matching 7 bases. CDR3 length equals 16 residues. Looked up from germline, CDR1 is SNHLY and CDR2 is FYNNEI. V was clipped by 6 bases and J by 3 bases; unmatched bases: 13. The CDR3 region is CASSDRTGQNYYGYTF. As DNA, the CDR3 is TGTGCCAGCAGCGACCGGACGGGACAGAATTACTATGGCTACACCTTC.

The chain links TRBV9 to TRBJ1-1, with 10 bases aligning to TRBD1. Germline loops: CDR1 SGDLS, CDR2 YYNGEE. This CDR3 has 14 residues. V trimming: 3 bases; J trimming: 4 bases; junction bases outside the gene matches: 3. The CDR3 reads CASSDGDRGTEAFF. The CDR3 coding sequence is TGTGCCAGCAGCGATGGGGACAGGGGCACTGAAGCTTTCTTT.

The chain couples TRBV7-9 to TRBJ1-4; 9 bases line up with TRBD1. Germline V lookup: CDR1 SEHNR, CDR2 FQNEAQ (reference sequence). V lost 5 bases to trimming and J lost 6 bases; unmatched junction nucleotides: 4. CDR3 length: 14 residues. For the CDR3, the DNA is TGTGCCAGCAGCCCGGGACAGGGAGATGAAAAACTGTTTTTT. It specifies CASSPGQGDEKLFF.

The gene calls are TRBV5-1 and TRBJ2-3; 9 nucleotides agree with TRBD2. The CDR3 totals 14 residues. Germline V CDR1 and CDR2: SGHRS, YFSETQ. The V and J ends lost 4 bases and 15 bases, in that order; junction bases with no gene match: 15. DNA for the CDR3: TGCGCCAGCAGCCCGGATAGCGGGAGAGTGCTAGAATATTTT. Its protein product is CASSPDSGRVLEYF.